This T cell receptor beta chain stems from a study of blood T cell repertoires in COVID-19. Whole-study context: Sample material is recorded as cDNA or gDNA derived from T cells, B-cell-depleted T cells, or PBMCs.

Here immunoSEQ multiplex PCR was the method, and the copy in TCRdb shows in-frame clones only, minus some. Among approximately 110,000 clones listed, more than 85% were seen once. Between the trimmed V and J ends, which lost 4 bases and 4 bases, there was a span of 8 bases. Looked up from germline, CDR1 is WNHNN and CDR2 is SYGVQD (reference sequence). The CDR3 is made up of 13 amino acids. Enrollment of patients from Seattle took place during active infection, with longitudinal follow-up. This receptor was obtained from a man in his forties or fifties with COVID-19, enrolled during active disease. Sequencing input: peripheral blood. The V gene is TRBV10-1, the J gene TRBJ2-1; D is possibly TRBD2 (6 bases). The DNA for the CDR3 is TGCGCCAGCAGTGGGACTACTTACAATGAGCAGTTCTTC. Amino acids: CASSGTTYNEQFF.